Only a few counts were recorded for the clone carrying this T cell receptor beta chain. Its matching antigen is unknown. CDR1 is KGHSH and CDR2 is LQKENI in the germline V gene. The CDR3 contains 18 residues. After removal of 5 bases from V and 0 bases from J, the junction contained 4 bases not matched to a gene. The PCR used 60 Vbeta and 13 Jbeta primers. TCRdb's copy holds only in-frame clones and misses some; the assay was immunoSEQ multiplex PCR. The repertoire has roughly 200,000 clones, approximately 84% of them found once; the top ten carry 2.9%. Among the donors, all were healthy bone marrow donors. The record originates from a study of cytomegalovirus exposure and HLA in healthy donors. Broader study findings: Accurate predictions that matched the HLA-A and HLA-B alleles of most subjects were reportedly made from TCR beta sequences. Later on, an analysis found that several of the most significant clusters appeared to be linked to common viral pathogens, which included parvovirus B19. Across all donors, roughly uniform sequencing depth was an assumption of the presence/absence analyses.

The sample consisted of PBMCs. This clonotype was sampled from a female donor in good health and CMV-seronegative. This sequence joins TRBV18 and TRBJ2-6; 13 positions agree with TRBD2. This CDR3 is CASSAGLAGDSGANVLTF. The DNA of the CDR3 is TGTGCCAGCTCAGCTGGACTAGCGGGAGACTCTGGGGCCAACGTCCTGACTTTC.